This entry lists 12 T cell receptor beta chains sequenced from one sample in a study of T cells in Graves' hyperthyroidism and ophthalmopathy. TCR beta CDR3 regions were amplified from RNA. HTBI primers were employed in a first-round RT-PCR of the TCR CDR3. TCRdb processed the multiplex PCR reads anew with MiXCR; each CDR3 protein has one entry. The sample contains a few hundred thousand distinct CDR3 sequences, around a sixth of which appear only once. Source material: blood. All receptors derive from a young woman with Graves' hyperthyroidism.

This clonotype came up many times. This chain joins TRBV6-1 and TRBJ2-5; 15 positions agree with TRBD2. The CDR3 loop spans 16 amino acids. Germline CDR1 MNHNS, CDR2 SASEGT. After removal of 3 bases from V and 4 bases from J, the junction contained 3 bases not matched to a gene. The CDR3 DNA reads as TGTGCCAGCAGTGAGGGACTAGCGGGAGGTGGAGAGACCCAGTACTTC. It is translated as CASSEGLAGGGETQYF.

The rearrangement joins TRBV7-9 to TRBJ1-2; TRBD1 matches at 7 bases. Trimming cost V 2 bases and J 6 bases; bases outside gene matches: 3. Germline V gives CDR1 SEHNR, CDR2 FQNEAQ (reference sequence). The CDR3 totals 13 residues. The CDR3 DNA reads TGTGCCAGCAGCTTAAGACAGGGCGATGGCTACACCTTC. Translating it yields CASSLRQGDGYTF. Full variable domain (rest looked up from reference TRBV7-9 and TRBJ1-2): DTGVSQNPRHKITKRGQNVTFRCDPISEHNRLYWYRQTLGQGPEFLTYFQNEAQLEKSRLLSDRFSAERPKGSFSTLEIQRTEQGDSAMYLCASSLRQGDGYTFGSGTRLTVV.

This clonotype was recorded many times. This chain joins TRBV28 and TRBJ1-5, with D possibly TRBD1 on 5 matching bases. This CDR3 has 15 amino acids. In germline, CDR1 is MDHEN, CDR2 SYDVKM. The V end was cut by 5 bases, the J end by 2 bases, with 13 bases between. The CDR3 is CASSAPLGGNQPQHF. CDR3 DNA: TGTGCCAGCAGTGCTCCCCTAGGGGGCAATCAGCCCCAGCATTTT.

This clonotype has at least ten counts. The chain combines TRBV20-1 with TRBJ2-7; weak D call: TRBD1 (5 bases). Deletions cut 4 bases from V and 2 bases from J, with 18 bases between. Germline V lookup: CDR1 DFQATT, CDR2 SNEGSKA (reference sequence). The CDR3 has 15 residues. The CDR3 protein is CSAKITGVPAYEQYF. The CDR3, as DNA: TGCAGTGCTAAGATAACAGGTGTTCCAGCCTACGAGCAGTACTTC.

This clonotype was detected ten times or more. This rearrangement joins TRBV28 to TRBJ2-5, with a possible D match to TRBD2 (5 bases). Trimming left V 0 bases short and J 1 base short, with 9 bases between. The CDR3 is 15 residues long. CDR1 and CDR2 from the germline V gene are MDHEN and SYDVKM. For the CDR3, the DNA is TGTGCCAGCAGTTTATGGTGGACTTCCCAAGAGACCCAGTACTTC. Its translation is CASSLWWTSQETQYF.

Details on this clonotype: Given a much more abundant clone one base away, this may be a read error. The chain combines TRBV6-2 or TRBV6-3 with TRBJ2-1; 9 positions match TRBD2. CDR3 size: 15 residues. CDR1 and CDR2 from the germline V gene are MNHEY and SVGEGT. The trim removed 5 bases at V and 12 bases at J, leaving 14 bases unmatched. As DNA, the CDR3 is TGTGCCAGCAGTCCGACTAGCGGAGTCACAGTGACGCAGTTCTTC. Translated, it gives CASSPTSGVTVTQFF.

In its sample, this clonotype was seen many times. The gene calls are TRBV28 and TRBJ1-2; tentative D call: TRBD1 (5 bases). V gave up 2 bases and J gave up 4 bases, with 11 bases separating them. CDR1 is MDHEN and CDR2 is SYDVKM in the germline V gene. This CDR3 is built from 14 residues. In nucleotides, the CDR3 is TGTGCCAGCAGTTTAGGCCAGAGGGGCTATGGCTACACCTTC. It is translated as CASSLGQRGYGYTF.

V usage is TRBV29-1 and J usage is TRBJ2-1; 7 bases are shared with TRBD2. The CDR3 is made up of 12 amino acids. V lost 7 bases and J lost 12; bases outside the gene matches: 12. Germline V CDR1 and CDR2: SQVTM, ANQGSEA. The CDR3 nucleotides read TGCAGCGCAGCGGGACTTTTAAGGGGGCAGTTCTTC. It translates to CSAAGLLRGQFF.

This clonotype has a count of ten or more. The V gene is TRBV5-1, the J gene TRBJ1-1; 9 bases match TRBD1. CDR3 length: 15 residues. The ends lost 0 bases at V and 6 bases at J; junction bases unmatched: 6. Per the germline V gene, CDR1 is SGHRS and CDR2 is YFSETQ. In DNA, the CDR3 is TGCGCCAGCAGCTTGGCCGGGGGACAGGGAGCTGAAGCTTTCTTT. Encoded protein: CASSLAGGQGAEAFF.

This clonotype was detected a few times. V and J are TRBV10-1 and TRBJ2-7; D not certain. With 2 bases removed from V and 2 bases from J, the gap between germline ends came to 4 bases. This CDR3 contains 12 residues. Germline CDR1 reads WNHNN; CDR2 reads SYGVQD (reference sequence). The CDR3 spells CASSEGTYEQYF. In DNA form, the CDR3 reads TGCGCCAGCAGTGAGGGCACCTACGAGCAGTACTTC.

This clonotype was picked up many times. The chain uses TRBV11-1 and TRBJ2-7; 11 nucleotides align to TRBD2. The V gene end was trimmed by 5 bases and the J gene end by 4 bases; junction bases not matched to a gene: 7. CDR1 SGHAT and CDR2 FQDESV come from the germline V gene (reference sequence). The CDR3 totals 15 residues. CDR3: CASSHASGRRYEQYF. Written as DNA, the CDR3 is TGTGCCAGCAGCCACGCTAGCGGGAGGCGATACGAGCAGTACTTC. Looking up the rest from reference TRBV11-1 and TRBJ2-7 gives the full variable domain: EAEVAQSPRYKITEKSQAVAFWCDPISGHATLYWYRQILGQGPELLVQFQDESVVDDSQLPKDRFSAERLKGVDSTLKIQPAELGDSAMYLCASSHASGRRYEQYFGPGTRLTVT.

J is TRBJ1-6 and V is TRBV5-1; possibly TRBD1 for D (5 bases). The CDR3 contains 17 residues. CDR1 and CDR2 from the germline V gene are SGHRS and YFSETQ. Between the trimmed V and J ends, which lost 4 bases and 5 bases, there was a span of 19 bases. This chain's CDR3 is CASSPRSSGPNNSPLHF. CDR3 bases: TGCGCCAGCAGCCCACGCTCTTCAGGGCCCAATAATTCACCCCTCCACTTT.